This T cell receptor (beta chain) was observed in a study of blood T cell repertoires in COVID-19. Some clones are missing from TCRdb's copy, which holds only in-frame ones; the method was immunoSEQ multiplex PCR. In the table there are around 130,000 clones, around nine tenths of which are singletons. Input material: peripheral blood. The clonotype was recovered from a man in his forties or fifties with active or convalescent COVID-19.

The CDR3 DNA reads TGTGCCATCAGTGAGGGGACAGTAAGCAATCAGCCCCAGCATTTT. Its translation is CAISEGTVSNQPQHF. The chain has TRBV10-3 and TRBJ1-5, with 7 bases lining up with TRBD1. The CDR3 sequence is 15 residues long. The germline gives CDR1 ENHRY, CDR2 SYGVKD. J was trimmed by 1 base and V by 2 bases; bases with no gene match: 2.